Following are 20 T cell receptor beta chains from one sample sequenced in a study of OX40 agonist ivuxolimab in advanced cancers. Some clones are missing from TCRdb's copy, which holds only in-frame ones; the method was immunoSEQ multiplex PCR. This table holds roughly 150,000 clones, approximately 94% found once. The material sequenced was CD4+ or CD8+ T cells sorted from blood, taken in a trial of the OX40 agonist ivuxolimab. These receptors all come from an adult with an advanced solid tumor such as melanoma, head and neck, liver or kidney cancer.

V is TRBV15 and J is TRBJ2-3; 7 bases map to TRBD1. The CDR3 totals 15 residues. Germline V gene lookup returns CDR1 LNHNV and CDR2 YYDKDF (reference sequence). The junction had 10 bases not matched to a gene; V was cut back by 4 bases and J by 6 bases. The CDR3 loop reads CATSTQTGPTDTQYF. As DNA, the CDR3 is TGTGCCACCAGCACCCAGACAGGGCCCACGGATACGCAGTATTTT.

The chain recombines TRBV7-9 with TRBJ2-2; the match to TRBD2 covers 13 bases. With V trimmed by 3 bases and J by 5 bases, 3 bases remained unmatched. The V gene's germline CDR1 is SEHNR and CDR2 FQNEAQ (reference sequence). The CDR3 loop spans 16 amino acids. CDR3 residues: CASSLGLAGRTGELFF. The CDR3 nucleotides read TGTGCCAGCAGCTTGGGACTAGCGGGAAGAACCGGGGAGCTGTTTTTT.

The chain carries TRBV5-1 and TRBJ1-1; D may be TRBD1 (6 bases). This CDR3 comprises 14 residues. Trimming left V 2 bases short and J 3 bases short, with 11 bases between. The germline CDR1 and CDR2 sequences are SGHRS and YFSETQ. CDR3 nucleotide sequence: TGCGCCAGCAGCTTATGGGGGGCCGACACTGAAGCTTTCTTT. As protein: CASSLWGADTEAFF. The whole variable domain, remainder taken from reference TRBV5-1 and TRBJ1-1, is KAGVTQTPRYLIKTRGQQVTLSCSPISGHRSVSWYQQTPGQGLQFLFEYFSETQRNKGNFPGRFSGRQFSNSRSEMNVSTLELGDSALYLCASSLWGADTEAFFGQGTRLTVV.

The CDR3 here is CASSPFGDSLNTEAFF. Here the CDR3 DNA reads TGTGCCAGCTCACCATTCGGGGACAGTCTGAACACTGAAGCTTTCTTT. The J gene is TRBJ1-1, the V gene TRBV18; 7 nucleotides agree with TRBD1. The germline gives CDR1 KGHSH, CDR2 LQKENI. The V gene end was trimmed by 2 bases and the J gene end by 0 bases; junction bases not matched to a gene: 6. The CDR3 has 16 residues. The variable domain in full, with the rest retrieved from reference TRBV18 and TRBJ1-1, is NAGVMQNPRHLVRRRGQEARLRCSPMKGHSHVYWYRQLPEEGLKFMVYLQKENIIDESGMPKERFSAEFPKEGPSILRIQQVVRGDSAAYFCASSPFGDSLNTEAFFGQGTRLTVV.

The chain has TRBV9 and TRBJ2-1; 8 bases fit TRBD1. CDR3 size: 15 residues. After removal of 4 bases from V and 6 bases from J, the junction contained 9 bases not matched to a gene. The V gene's germline CDR1 is SGDLS and CDR2 YYNGEE. CDR3 DNA sequence: TGTGCCAGCAGCCCCCGGACAGGGACTTCCAATGAGCAGTTCTTC. Amino acid sequence: CASSPRTGTSNEQFF.

The chain links TRBV7-2 to TRBJ1-1; maybe TRBD1 (6 bases). CDR1 and CDR2 (germline): SGHTA, FQGNSA. Trimming took off 0 bases at V and 8 bases at J, with 13 bases between the two ends. The CDR3 runs 14 residues. CDR3: CASSLAVEQGEAFF. Here the CDR3 DNA reads TGTGCCAGCAGCTTAGCCGTGGAACAGGGCGAAGCTTTCTTT.

The CDR3 loop reads CASSPTLGTGLGEQYF. In nucleotides, the CDR3 is TGTGCCAGCAGCCCCACCCTCGGGACGGGCCTTGGGGAGCAGTACTTC. J is TRBJ2-7 and V is TRBV14; either TRBD1 or TRBD2 may fit D (5 bases each). The CDR3 totals 16 residues. V lost 4 bases, J lost 7 bases, and 23 bases lay in between. Germline CDR1 reads SGHDN; CDR2 reads FVKESK.

The V gene is TRBV7-8, the J gene TRBJ1-4; no clear D gene. This CDR3 comprises 13 residues. Germline-derived CDR1 and CDR2 are SGHVS and FQNEAQ. Trimming left V 5 bases short and J 4 bases short, with 8 bases between. The CDR3 coding sequence is TGTGCCAGCAGCCTAGGGCGTAATGAAAAACTGTTTTTT. Translation: CASSLGRNEKLFF.

The genes are TRBV5-6 and TRBJ2-1; 9 positions match TRBD2. This CDR3 is 15 amino acids long. The V gene's germline CDR1 is SGHDT and CDR2 YYEEEE. V shed 4 bases, J shed 0 bases, and the junction held 2 bases outside the gene matches. This CDR3 is CASSKGLASYNEQFF. In DNA, the CDR3 is TGTGCCAGCAGCAAGGGACTAGCCTCCTACAATGAGCAGTTCTTC.

The chain links TRBV6-5 to TRBJ1-2, with D maybe TRBD1 (6 bases). The CDR3 covers 13 residues. Trimming took off 7 bases at V and 3 bases at J, with 12 bases between the two ends. Germline-derived CDR1 and CDR2 are MNHEY and SVGAGI. The DNA of the CDR3 is TGTGCCAGCACCAACCCAGGGGACTATGGCTACACCTTC. Translation: CASTNPGDYGYTF.

This clone was counted once. The V gene is TRBV7-3, the J gene TRBJ2-1, with D possibly TRBD2 on 5 matching bases. V dropped 5 bases and J dropped 9 bases, with 17 bases sitting between them. Germline V CDR1 and CDR2: SGHTA, FQGTGA. CDR3 length: 14 amino acids. In nucleotides, the CDR3 is TGTGCCAGCAGCCATGGGTGGGAGAAGAGTGAGCAGTTCTTC. It codes for CASSHGWEKSEQFF.

This chain links TRBV9 with TRBJ2-4; possibly TRBD1 for D (6 bases). The V and J ends lost 4 bases and 1 base respectively, with 24 bases between them. CDR1 is SGDLS, CDR2 YYNGEE, per germline. The CDR3 runs 19 residues. The CDR3 sequence: CASSPRAGANLGAKNIQYF. The CDR3 DNA is TGTGCCAGCAGCCCCCGGGCAGGGGCCAATCTCGGGGCCAAAAACATTCAGTACTTC.

This chain joins TRBV10-3 and TRBJ2-7; TRBD2 matches 8 bases. V was pared by 7 bases and J by 4 bases, with 6 bases of the junction left unmatched. From germline, CDR1 is ENHRY and CDR2 SYGVKD. This CDR3 spans 13 amino acids. CDR3 DNA sequence: TGTGCCATCAACGGGGGGGTGGGTTACGAGCAGTACTTC. As protein: CAINGGVGYEQYF.

V usage is TRBV5-1 and J usage is TRBJ1-4; D might be TRBD1 (5 bases). V gave up 0 bases and J gave up 4 bases, with 13 bases separating them. The CDR3 covers 16 residues. Looked up from germline, CDR1 is SGHRS and CDR2 is YFSETQ. CDR3 sequence reads: CASSLDGAKGNEKLFF. The CDR3 DNA is TGCGCCAGCAGCTTGGATGGGGCAAAGGGTAATGAAAAACTGTTTTTT.

In this sample, this clone turned up a few times. V gene TRBV6-1 combines with J gene TRBJ1-5; D gene unclear. Germline V CDR1 and CDR2: MNHNS, SASEGT. V dropped 1 base and J dropped 4 bases, with 5 bases sitting between them. The CDR3 spans 13 residues. The DNA for the CDR3 is TGTGCCAGCAGTGAAGTGGTAAATCAGCCCCAGCATTTT. Translating it yields CASSEVVNQPQHF.

V is TRBV2 and J is TRBJ2-2; D may correspond to TRBD1 or TRBD2 (5 bases each). The CDR3 is 16 residues long. V dropped 1 base and J dropped 5 bases, with 14 bases sitting between them. Germline V lookup: CDR1 SNHLY, CDR2 FYNNEI. This CDR3 is CASSEVQGPQTGELFF. CDR3 bases: TGTGCCAGCAGTGAAGTTCAGGGACCACAAACCGGGGAGCTGTTTTTT.

The chain employs TRBV5-1 and TRBJ1-6, with 7 bases fitting TRBD1. The germline CDR1 and CDR2 sequences are SGHRS and YFSETQ. V shed 4 bases and J 8 bases; nucleotides not matched to a gene: 12. The CDR3 consists of 16 residues. The CDR3 is CASSPRGDREDSPLHF. The CDR3 DNA follows: TGCGCCAGCAGCCCCAGGGGTGACAGGGAGGATTCACCCCTCCACTTT.

J is TRBJ2-7 and V is TRBV30; no reliable D call. CDR3 length: 13 amino acids. The V end was cut by 1 base, the J end by 2 bases, with 9 bases between. Germline CDR1 GTSNPN, CDR2 SVGIG (reference sequence). This CDR3 reads CAWSGAATYEQYF. Written as DNA, the CDR3 is TGTGCCTGGAGTGGGGCGGCTACCTACGAGCAGTACTTC.

J is TRBJ1-2 and V is TRBV9; no clear D. Trimming removed 3 bases from V and 4 bases from J, with 16 bases in between. The CDR3 loop spans 15 amino acids. Germline V gene sequence: CDR1 SGDLS, CDR2 YYNGEE. Written as DNA, the CDR3 is TGTGCCAGCAGCGAAGAGGGCCACGGGAGCTATGGCTACACCTTC. Encoded protein: CASSEEGHGSYGYTF.

The CDR3 sequence is CASSLVLDNEQFF. The CDR3 bases are TGCGCCAGCAGCTTGGTCCTCGACAATGAGCAGTTCTTC. This chain links TRBV5-1 with TRBJ2-1; D gene uncertain. CDR1 and CDR2 (germline): SGHRS, YFSETQ. The CDR3 runs 13 residues. Trimming shortened V by 0 bases and J by 5 bases, and 6 bases separated the two germline ends.